A selection of T cell receptor beta chains follows, all from one sample in a study of blood T cell repertoires in COVID-19. Repertoires were generated with immunoSEQ multiplex PCR, while TCRdb's copy carries only in-frame clones and drops some. The sample has a few hundred thousand clones, roughly 84% seen once. Sample: PBMCs or T cells enriched from blood (not recorded which). The receptor set was obtained from a woman aged 25-40 years who had recovered from COVID-19. CDR3s include the opening cysteine and the closing phenylalanine or tryptophan. The D gene is left open where the match is weak. A clone size is listed for some rows: how often the clone was seen (once, few, many), or a class if it is expanded.

clone_size: NA
v_call: TRBV5-1
j_call: TRBJ1-2
d_call: TRBD1
cdr3_aa: CASSVDRGGYTF
cdr3_nt: TGCGCCAGCAGCGTCGACAGGGGCGGCTACACCTTC

clone_size: NA
v_call: TRBV5-1
j_call: TRBJ1-4
d_call: TRBD1
cdr3_aa: CASSPTGFNEKLFF
cdr3_nt: TGCGCCAGCAGCCCGACAGGGTTTAATGAAAAACTGTTTTTT

clone_size: few
v_call: TRBV27
j_call: TRBJ1-5
d_call: NA
cdr3_aa: CASSAGRAGGQPQHF
cdr3_nt: TGTGCCAGCAGCGCCGGCAGGGCGGGGGGCCAGCCCCAGCATTTT

clone_size: few
v_call: TRBV11-3
j_call: TRBJ2-2
d_call: NA
cdr3_aa: CASSPGTRRTTGELFF
cdr3_nt: TGTGCCAGCAGCCCCGGGACTCGACGGACCACCGGGGAGCTGTTTTTT

clone_size: NA
v_call: TRBV25-1
j_call: TRBJ1-5
d_call: NA
cdr3_aa: CASSEVGEIGQPQHF
cdr3_nt: TGTGCCAGCAGTGAAGTCGGAGAGATCGGTCAGCCCCAGCATTTT

clone_size: NA
v_call: TRBV9
j_call: TRBJ1-2
d_call: TRBD1
cdr3_aa: CASSPSGTDYGYTF
cdr3_nt: TGTGCCAGCAGCCCCTCCGGGACAGACTATGGCTACACCTTC

clone_size: NA
v_call: TRBV28
j_call: TRBJ2-3
d_call: TRBD2
cdr3_aa: CASRHPGLAGDRTDTQYF
cdr3_nt: TGTGCCAGCAGGCATCCGGGACTAGCGGGAGATAGGACAGATACGCAGTATTTT

clone_size: NA
v_call: TRBV30
j_call: TRBJ1-1
d_call: NA
cdr3_aa: CAWSVQYTEAFF
cdr3_nt: TGTGCCTGGAGTGTCCAGTACACTGAAGCTTTCTTT

clone_size: NA
v_call: TRBV6-5
j_call: TRBJ1-2
d_call: NA
cdr3_aa: CASSPWGGNYGYTF
cdr3_nt: TGTGCCAGCAGTCCTTGGGGGGGCAACTATGGCTACACCTTC

clone_size: NA
v_call: TRBV3-1/TRBV3-2
j_call: TRBJ1-3
d_call: NA
cdr3_aa: CASSRRIGLQGDTIYF
cdr3_nt: TGTGCCAGCAGCCGCCGAATAGGGTTACAAGGGGACACCATATATTTT

clone_size: NA
v_call: TRBV5-1
j_call: TRBJ2-1
d_call: NA
cdr3_aa: CASSLTGRVDNEQFF
cdr3_nt: TGCGCCAGCAGCTTGACCGGCAGGGTGGACAATGAGCAGTTCTTC

clone_size: once
v_call: TRBV2
j_call: TRBJ1-5
d_call: NA
cdr3_aa: CASSRDTSGNQPQHF
cdr3_nt: TGTGCCAGCAGCCGGGACACTTCAGGCAATCAGCCCCAGCATTTT

clone_size: NA
v_call: TRBV5-3
j_call: TRBJ2-3
d_call: TRBD1
cdr3_aa: CARSLKDRGRDTQYF
cdr3_nt: TGTGCCAGAAGCTTAAAAGACAGGGGTAGGGATACGCAGTATTTT

clone_size: NA
v_call: TRBV18
j_call: TRBJ1-1
d_call: NA
cdr3_aa: CASSPRGTENTEAFF
cdr3_nt: TGTGCCAGCTCACCAAGGGGTACAGAGAACACTGAAGCTTTCTTT

clone_size: NA
v_call: TRBV7-9
j_call: TRBJ2-3
d_call: NA
cdr3_aa: CASTTGPDTQYF
cdr3_nt: TGTGCCAGCACCACAGGGCCAGATACGCAGTATTTT

clone_size: NA
v_call: TRBV7-2
j_call: TRBJ2-5
d_call: TRBD1
cdr3_aa: CASSTGQGGRETQYF
cdr3_nt: TGTGCCAGCAGCACCGGACAGGGGGGGAGGGAGACCCAGTACTTC

clone_size: NA
v_call: TRBV2
j_call: TRBJ2-7
d_call: NA
cdr3_aa: CASSATSYEQYF
cdr3_nt: TGTGCCAGCAGCGCCACTTCCTACGAGCAGTACTTC

clone_size: NA
v_call: TRBV7-3
j_call: TRBJ1-4
d_call: NA
cdr3_aa: CASSLSPRGGVNEKLFF
cdr3_nt: TGTGCCAGCAGCTTAAGTCCAAGGGGCGGAGTTAATGAAAAACTGTTTTTT

clone_size: NA
v_call: TRBV5-8
j_call: TRBJ2-1
d_call: NA
cdr3_aa: CASSLVQGSVPYNEQFF
cdr3_nt: TGTGCCAGCAGCTTGGTGCAGGGGTCGGTACCCTACAATGAGCAGTTCTTC

clone_size: NA
v_call: TRBV7-9
j_call: TRBJ1-1
d_call: TRBD1
cdr3_aa: CASSLTGVLEAFF
cdr3_nt: TGTGCCAGCAGCTTGACAGGGGTTTTGGAAGCTTTCTTT

clone_size: NA
v_call: TRBV2
j_call: TRBJ1-2
d_call: NA
cdr3_aa: CASSVGRALDGYTF
cdr3_nt: TGTGCCAGCAGTGTGGGCAGGGCTTTGGATGGCTACACCTTC

clone_size: once
v_call: TRBV4-1
j_call: TRBJ2-3
d_call: TRBD1
cdr3_aa: CASSQVRQGILFHTDTQYF
cdr3_nt: TGCGCCAGCAGCCAGGTACGACAGGGAATCCTTTTTCACACAGATACGCAGTATTTT

clone_size: few
v_call: TRBV2
j_call: TRBJ2-3
d_call: TRBD2
cdr3_aa: CASRRGGTRVDTQYF
cdr3_nt: TGTGCCAGCAGACGAGGTGGGACTAGGGTAGATACGCAGTATTTT

clone_size: NA
v_call: TRBV7-6
j_call: TRBJ2-2
d_call: TRBD1
cdr3_aa: CASSWTGGGVAGELFF
cdr3_nt: TGTGCCAGCAGCTGGACAGGGGGCGGCGTGGCCGGGGAGCTGTTTTTT

clone_size: NA
v_call: TRBV27
j_call: TRBJ1-2
d_call: NA
cdr3_aa: CASSLVVGRARDGYTF
cdr3_nt: TGTGCCAGCAGTTTAGTTGTTGGCAGGGCAAGGGATGGCTACACCTTC

clone_size: NA
v_call: TRBV5-4
j_call: TRBJ1-6
d_call: TRBD1
cdr3_aa: CASSLAPGQGESPLHF
cdr3_nt: TGTGCCAGCAGCTTGGCCCCAGGACAGGGAGAGTCACCCCTCCACTTT

clone_size: NA
v_call: TRBV18
j_call: TRBJ2-7
d_call: NA
cdr3_aa: CASSPGQSSYEQYF
cdr3_nt: TGTGCCAGCTCACCAGGGCAGAGCTCCTACGAGCAGTACTTC

clone_size: NA
v_call: TRBV5-1
j_call: TRBJ1-2
d_call: TRBD1
cdr3_aa: CASSSAGQGAEKAF
cdr3_nt: TGCGCCAGCAGCTCCGCGGGACAGGGGGCGGAAAAGGCCTTC

clone_size: NA
v_call: TRBV19
j_call: TRBJ2-3
d_call: TRBD2
cdr3_aa: CASSPAGVGDTQYF
cdr3_nt: TGTGCCAGTAGTCCAGCGGGAGTGGGTGATACGCAGTATTTT

clone_size: NA
v_call: TRBV18
j_call: TRBJ1-3
d_call: NA
cdr3_aa: CASSPIDSSSGNTIYF
cdr3_nt: TGTGCCAGCTCACCTATTGACAGCAGCTCTGGAAACACCATATATTTT

clone_size: NA
v_call: TRBV29-1
j_call: TRBJ1-5
d_call: NA
cdr3_aa: CSVGGGGNQPQHF
cdr3_nt: TGCAGCGTTGGAGGGGGAGGCAATCAGCCCCAGCATTTT

clone_size: many
v_call: TRBV7-9
j_call: TRBJ1-4
d_call: NA
cdr3_aa: CASSLEAPTNEKLFF
cdr3_nt: TGTGCCAGCAGCTTAGAAGCTCCAACTAATGAAAAACTGTTTTTT

clone_size: NA
v_call: TRBV6-5
j_call: TRBJ2-1
d_call: TRBD2
cdr3_aa: CASRPSGGEQFF
cdr3_nt: TGTGCCAGCAGACCCTCGGGGGGTGAGCAGTTCTTC

clone_size: NA
v_call: TRBV6-5
j_call: TRBJ1-2
d_call: TRBD1
cdr3_aa: CASRPGQVMYGYTF
cdr3_nt: TGTGCCAGCAGGCCGGGACAGGTCATGTACGGCTACACCTTC

clone_size: NA
v_call: TRBV11-3
j_call: TRBJ1-1
d_call: NA
cdr3_aa: CASLISRAAFF
cdr3_nt: TGTGCCAGTTTAATTTCTCGCGCAGCTTTCTTT

clone_size: once
v_call: TRBV6-5
j_call: TRBJ1-5
d_call: NA
cdr3_aa: CASSYGGSNQPQHF
cdr3_nt: TGTGCCAGCAGTTACGGGGGGAGCAATCAGCCCCAGCATTTT

clone_size: once
v_call: TRBV19
j_call: TRBJ1-2
d_call: TRBD1
cdr3_aa: CASSRTLADRDGYTF
cdr3_nt: TGTGCCAGTAGTAGAACCCTCGCCGACAGGGATGGCTACACCTTC

clone_size: NA
v_call: TRBV6-5
j_call: TRBJ1-5
d_call: NA
cdr3_aa: CASGPVGLHQPQHF
cdr3_nt: TGTGCCAGCGGACCCGTGGGGCTCCACCAGCCCCAGCATTTT

clone_size: NA
v_call: TRBV18
j_call: TRBJ2-2
d_call: NA
cdr3_aa: CASSPMDYTGELFF
cdr3_nt: TGTGCCAGCTCACCCATGGACTACACCGGGGAGCTGTTTTTT

clone_size: few
v_call: TRBV11-2
j_call: TRBJ2-7
d_call: TRBD2
cdr3_aa: CASSLASTGGSYEQYF
cdr3_nt: TGTGCCAGCAGCTTAGCCTCGACGGGAGGATCCTACGAGCAGTACTTC

clone_size: NA
v_call: TRBV28
j_call: TRBJ1-5
d_call: TRBD1
cdr3_aa: CASRRTGVLRQPQHF
cdr3_nt: TGTGCCAGCAGGCGGACAGGGGTTTTGCGGCAGCCCCAGCATTTT

clone_size: NA
v_call: TRBV19
j_call: TRBJ1-6
d_call: TRBD1
cdr3_aa: CASTTSRTGNSPLHF
cdr3_nt: TGTGCCAGTACCACCTCCCGGACAGGGAATTCACCCCTCCACTTT

clone_size: NA
v_call: TRBV19
j_call: TRBJ2-1
d_call: TRBD1
cdr3_aa: CATSRDRVNNEQFF
cdr3_nt: TGTGCCACCAGCCGGGACAGGGTTAATAATGAGCAGTTCTTC